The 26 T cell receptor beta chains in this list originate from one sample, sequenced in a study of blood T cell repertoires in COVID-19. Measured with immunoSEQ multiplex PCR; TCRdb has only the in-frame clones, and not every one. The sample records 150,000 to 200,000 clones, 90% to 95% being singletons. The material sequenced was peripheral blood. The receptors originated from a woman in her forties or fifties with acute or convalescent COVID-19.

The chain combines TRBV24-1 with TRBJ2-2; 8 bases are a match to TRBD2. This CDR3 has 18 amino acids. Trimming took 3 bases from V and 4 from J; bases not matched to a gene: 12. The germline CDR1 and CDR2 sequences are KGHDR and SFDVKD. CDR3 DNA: TGTGCCACCAGTGATCCGTCCCGGGGGGGTACTGGCACCGGGGAGCTGTTTTTT. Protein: CATSDPSRGGTGTGELFF.

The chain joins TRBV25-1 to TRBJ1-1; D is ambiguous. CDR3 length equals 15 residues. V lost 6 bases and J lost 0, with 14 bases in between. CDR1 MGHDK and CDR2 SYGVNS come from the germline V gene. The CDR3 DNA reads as TGTGCCAGCAGCCCAACCCGAGTGTTGAACACTGAAGCTTTCTTT. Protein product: CASSPTRVLNTEAFF.

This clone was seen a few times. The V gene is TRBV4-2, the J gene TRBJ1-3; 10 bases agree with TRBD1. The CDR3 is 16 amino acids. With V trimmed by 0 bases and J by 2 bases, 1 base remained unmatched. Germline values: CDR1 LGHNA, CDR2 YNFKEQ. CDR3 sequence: CASSQEGQGAGNTIYF. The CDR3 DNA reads TGTGCCAGCAGCCAAGAAGGACAGGGGGCTGGAAACACCATATATTTT.

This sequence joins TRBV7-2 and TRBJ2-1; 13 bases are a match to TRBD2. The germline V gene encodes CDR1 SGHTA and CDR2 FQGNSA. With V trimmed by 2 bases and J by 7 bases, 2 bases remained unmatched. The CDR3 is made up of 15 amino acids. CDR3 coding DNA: TGTGCCAGCAGCTTATGGACTAGCGGGGGTAATGAGCAGTTCTTC. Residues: CASSLWTSGGNEQFF. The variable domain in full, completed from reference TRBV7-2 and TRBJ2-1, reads GAGVSQSPSNKVTEKGKDVELRCDPISGHTALYWYRQSLGQGLEFLIYFQGNSAPDKSGLPSDRFSAERTGGSVSTLTIQRTQQEDSAVYLCASSLWTSGGNEQFFGPGTRLTVL.

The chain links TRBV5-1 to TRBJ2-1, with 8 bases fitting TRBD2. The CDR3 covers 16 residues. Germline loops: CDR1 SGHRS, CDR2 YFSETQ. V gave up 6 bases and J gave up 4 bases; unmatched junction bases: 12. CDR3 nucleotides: TGCGCCAGCATGGCGGGACCGGGACTAGAGTACAATGAGCAGTTCTTC. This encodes CASMAGPGLEYNEQFF.

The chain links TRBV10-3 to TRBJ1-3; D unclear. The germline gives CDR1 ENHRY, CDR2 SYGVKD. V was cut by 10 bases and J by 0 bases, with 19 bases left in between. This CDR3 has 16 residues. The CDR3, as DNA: TGTGCCACCCGGGAGGGAGTATTAGACTCTGGAAACACCATATATTTT. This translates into CATREGVLDSGNTIYF.

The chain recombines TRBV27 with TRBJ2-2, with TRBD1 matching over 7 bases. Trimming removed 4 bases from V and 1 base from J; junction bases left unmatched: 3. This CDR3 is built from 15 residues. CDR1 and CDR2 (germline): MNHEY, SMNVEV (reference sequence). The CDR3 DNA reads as TGTGCCAGCAGTTGGCGGACAGGGAACACCGGGGAGCTGTTTTTT. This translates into CASSWRTGNTGELFF.

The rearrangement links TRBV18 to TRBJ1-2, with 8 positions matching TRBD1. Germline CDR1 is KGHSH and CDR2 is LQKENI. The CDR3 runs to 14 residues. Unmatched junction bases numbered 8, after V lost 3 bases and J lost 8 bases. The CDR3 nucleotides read TGTGCCAGCTCACCTGGACAGGGTGGACCGGGCTACACCTTC. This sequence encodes CASSPGQGGPGYTF.

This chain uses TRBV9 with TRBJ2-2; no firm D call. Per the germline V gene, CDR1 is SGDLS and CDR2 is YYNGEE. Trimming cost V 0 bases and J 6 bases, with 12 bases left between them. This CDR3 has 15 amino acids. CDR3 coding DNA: TGTGCCAGCAGCGTAGCCCCAGTGTCCTCCGGGGAGCTGTTTTTT. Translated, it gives CASSVAPVSSGELFF.

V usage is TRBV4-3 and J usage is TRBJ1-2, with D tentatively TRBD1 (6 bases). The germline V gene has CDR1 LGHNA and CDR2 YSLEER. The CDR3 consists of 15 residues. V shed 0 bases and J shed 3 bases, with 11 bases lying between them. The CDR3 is CASSQDRAGDYGYTF. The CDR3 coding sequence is TGCGCCAGCAGCCAAGATAGGGCAGGGGACTATGGCTACACCTTC.

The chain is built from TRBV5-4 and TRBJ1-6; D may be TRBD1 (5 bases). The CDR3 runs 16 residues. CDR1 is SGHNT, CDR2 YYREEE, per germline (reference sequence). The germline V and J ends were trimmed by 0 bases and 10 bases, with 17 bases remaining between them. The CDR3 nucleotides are TGTGCCAGCAGCTTGGAGCCAGGGCACCCAAGCTCACCCCTCCACTTT. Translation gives CASSLEPGHPSSPLHF.

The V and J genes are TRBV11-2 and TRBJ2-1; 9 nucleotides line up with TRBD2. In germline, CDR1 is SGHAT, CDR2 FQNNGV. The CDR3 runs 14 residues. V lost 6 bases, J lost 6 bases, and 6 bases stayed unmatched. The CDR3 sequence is CASRSSGGRNEQFF. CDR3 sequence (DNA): TGTGCCAGCAGGAGTAGCGGGGGACGCAATGAGCAGTTCTTC.

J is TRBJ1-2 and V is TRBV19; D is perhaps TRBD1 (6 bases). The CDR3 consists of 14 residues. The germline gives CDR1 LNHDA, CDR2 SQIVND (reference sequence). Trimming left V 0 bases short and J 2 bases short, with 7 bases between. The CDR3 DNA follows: TGTGCCAGTAGTATAGATCAGGGGAACTATGGCTACACCTTC. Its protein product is CASSIDQGNYGYTF.

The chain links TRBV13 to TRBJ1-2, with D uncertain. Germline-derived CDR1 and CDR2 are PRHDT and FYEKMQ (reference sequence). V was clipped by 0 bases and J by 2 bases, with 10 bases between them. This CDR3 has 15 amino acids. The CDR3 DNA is TGTGCCAGCAGCTTAGGCCGGACTGCGAACTATGGCTACACCTTC. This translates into CASSLGRTANYGYTF. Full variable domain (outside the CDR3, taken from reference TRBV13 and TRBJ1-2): AAGVIQSPRHLIKEKRETATLKCYPIPRHDTVYWYQQGPGQDPQFLISFYEKMQSDKGSIPDRFSAQQFSDYHSELNMSSLELGDSALYFCASSLGRTANYGYTFGSGTRLTVV.

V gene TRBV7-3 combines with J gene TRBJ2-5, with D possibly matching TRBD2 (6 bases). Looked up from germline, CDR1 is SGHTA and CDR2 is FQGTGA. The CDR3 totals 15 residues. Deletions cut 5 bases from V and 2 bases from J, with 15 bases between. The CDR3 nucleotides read TGTGCCAGCAGCCCCGGAGGGTCGGGGCAAGAGACCCAGTACTTC. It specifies CASSPGGSGQETQYF.

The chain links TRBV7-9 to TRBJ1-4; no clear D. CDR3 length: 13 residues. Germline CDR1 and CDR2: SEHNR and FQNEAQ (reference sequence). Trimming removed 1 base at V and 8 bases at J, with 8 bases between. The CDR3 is CASSLVAEEKLFF. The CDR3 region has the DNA TGTGCCAGCAGCTTAGTAGCGGAGGAAAAACTGTTTTTT.

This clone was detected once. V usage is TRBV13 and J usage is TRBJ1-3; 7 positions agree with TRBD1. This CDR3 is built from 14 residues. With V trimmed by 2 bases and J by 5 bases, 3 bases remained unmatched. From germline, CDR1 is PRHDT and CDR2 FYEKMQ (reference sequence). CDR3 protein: CASSLTGARNTIYF. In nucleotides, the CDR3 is TGTGCCAGCAGCTTAACAGGGGCTAGAAACACCATATATTTT.

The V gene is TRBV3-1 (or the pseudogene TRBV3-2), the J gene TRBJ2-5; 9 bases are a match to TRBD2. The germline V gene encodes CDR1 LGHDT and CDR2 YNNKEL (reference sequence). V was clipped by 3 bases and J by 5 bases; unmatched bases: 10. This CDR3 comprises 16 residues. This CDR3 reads CASSQGGLATWETQYF. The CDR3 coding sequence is TGTGCCAGCAGCCAGGGGGGACTAGCAACCTGGGAGACCCAGTACTTC.

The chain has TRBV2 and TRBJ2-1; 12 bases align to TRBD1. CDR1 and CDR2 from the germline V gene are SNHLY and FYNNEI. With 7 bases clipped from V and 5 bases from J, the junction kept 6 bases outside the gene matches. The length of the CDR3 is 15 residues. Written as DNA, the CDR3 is TGTGCCAGCATTAAAGGGACAGGGGGCAACAATGAGCAGTTCTTC. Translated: CASIKGTGGNNEQFF.

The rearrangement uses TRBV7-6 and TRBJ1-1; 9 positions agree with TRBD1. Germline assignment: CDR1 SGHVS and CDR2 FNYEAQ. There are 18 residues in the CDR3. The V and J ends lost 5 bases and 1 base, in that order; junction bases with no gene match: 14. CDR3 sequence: CASSHIPRTGAWNTEAFF. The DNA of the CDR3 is TGTGCCAGCAGCCATATCCCCAGGACAGGGGCGTGGAACACTGAAGCTTTCTTT.

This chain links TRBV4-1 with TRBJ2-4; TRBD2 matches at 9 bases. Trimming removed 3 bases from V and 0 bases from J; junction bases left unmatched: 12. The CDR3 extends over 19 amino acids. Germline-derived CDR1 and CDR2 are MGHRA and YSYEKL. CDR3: CASSQWTSEITIAKNIQYF. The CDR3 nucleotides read TGCGCCAGCAGCCAGTGGACTAGCGAGATAACCATAGCCAAAAACATTCAGTACTTC.

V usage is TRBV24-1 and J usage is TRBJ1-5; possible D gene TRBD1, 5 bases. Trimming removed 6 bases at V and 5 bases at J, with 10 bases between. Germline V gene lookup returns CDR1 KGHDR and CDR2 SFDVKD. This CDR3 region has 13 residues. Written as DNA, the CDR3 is TGTGCCACCAGTCGGGGGGGAGATCAGCCCCAGCATTTT. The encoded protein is CATSRGGDQPQHF.

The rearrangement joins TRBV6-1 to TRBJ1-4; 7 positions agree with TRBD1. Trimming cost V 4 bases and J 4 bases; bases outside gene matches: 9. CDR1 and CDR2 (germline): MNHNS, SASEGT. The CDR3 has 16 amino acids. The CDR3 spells CASSADRARSNEKLFF. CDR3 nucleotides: TGTGCCAGCAGTGCTGACAGGGCCCGGAGTAATGAAAAACTGTTTTTT.

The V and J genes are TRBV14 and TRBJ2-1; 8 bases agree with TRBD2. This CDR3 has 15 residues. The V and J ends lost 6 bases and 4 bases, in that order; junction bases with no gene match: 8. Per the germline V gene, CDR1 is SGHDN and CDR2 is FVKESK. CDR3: CASRDTSGSYNEQFF. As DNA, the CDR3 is TGTGCCAGCAGGGATACTAGCGGTTCTTACAATGAGCAGTTCTTC.

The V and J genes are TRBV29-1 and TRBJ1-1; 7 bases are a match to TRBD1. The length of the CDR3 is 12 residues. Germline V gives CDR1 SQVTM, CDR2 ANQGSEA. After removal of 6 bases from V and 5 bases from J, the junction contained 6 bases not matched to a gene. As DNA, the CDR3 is TGCAGCGTGACAGGGAGGTGGACTGAAGCTTTCTTT. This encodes CSVTGRWTEAFF.

The CDR3 reads CASSQGLGTGEYF. The CDR3 coding sequence is TGTGCCAGCAGCCAAGGGCTCGGGACAGGGGAGTACTTC. V and J are TRBV14 and TRBJ2-7; 10 positions agree with TRBD1. The J segment lost 11 bases and the V segment lost 1 base, leaving 5 bases of the junction unmatched. CDR3 length equals 13 residues. CDR1 is SGHDN and CDR2 is FVKESK in the germline V gene.